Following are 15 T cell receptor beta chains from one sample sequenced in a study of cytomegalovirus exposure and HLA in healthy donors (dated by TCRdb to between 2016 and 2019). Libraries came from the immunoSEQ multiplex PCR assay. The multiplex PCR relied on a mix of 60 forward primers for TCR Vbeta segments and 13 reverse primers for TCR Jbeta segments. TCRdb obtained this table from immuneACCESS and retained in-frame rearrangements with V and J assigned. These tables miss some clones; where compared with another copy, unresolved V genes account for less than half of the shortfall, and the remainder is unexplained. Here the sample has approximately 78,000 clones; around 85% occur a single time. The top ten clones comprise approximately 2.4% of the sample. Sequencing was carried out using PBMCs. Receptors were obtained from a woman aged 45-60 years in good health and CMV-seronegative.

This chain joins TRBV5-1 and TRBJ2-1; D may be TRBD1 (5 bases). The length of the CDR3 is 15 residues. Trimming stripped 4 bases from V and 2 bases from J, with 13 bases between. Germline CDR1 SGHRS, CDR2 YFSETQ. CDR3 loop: CASSKGLQAYNEQFF. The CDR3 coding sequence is TGCGCCAGCAGCAAGGGCCTACAGGCCTACAATGAGCAGTTCTTC.

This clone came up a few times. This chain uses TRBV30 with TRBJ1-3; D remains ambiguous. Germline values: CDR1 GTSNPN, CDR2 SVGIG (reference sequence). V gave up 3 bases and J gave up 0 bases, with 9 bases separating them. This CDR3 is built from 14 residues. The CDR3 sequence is CAWRTPSSGNTIYF. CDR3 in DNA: TGTGCCTGGAGAACACCCAGCTCTGGAAACACCATATATTTT.

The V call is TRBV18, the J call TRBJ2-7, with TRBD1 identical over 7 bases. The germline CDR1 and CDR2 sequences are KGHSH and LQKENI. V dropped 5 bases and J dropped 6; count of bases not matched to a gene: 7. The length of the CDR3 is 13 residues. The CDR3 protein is CASSVDRVGEQYV. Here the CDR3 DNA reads TGTGCCAGCTCAGTTGACAGGGTGGGCGAGCAGTACGTC.

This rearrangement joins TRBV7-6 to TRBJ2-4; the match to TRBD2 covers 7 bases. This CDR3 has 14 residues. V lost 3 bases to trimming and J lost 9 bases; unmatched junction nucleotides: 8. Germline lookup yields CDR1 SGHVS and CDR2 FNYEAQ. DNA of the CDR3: TGTGCCAGCAGCTTTACTAGCGCCGGGGGCATTCAGTACTTC. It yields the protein CASSFTSAGGIQYF.

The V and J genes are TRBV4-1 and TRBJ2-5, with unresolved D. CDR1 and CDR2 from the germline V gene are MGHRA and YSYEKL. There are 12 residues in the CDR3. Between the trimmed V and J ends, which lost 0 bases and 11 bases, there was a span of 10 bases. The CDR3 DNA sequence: TGCGCCAGCAGCCAAGATGCTGGCGGACAGTACTTC. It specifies CASSQDAGGQYF.

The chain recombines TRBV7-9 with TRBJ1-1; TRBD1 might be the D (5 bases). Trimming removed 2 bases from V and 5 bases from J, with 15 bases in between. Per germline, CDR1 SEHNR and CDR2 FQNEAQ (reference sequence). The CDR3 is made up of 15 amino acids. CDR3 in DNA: TGTGCCAGCAGCTTACTTCAAAGCGGGGGAACTGAAGCTTTCTTT. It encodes CASSLLQSGGTEAFF.

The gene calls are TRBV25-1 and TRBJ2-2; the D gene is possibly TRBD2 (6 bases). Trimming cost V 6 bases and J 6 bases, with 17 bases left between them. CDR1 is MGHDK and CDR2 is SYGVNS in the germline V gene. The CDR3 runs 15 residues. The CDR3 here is CASRGTLYRSGELFF. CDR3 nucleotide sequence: TGTGCCAGCAGGGGGACTCTTTACAGGTCCGGGGAGCTGTTTTTT.

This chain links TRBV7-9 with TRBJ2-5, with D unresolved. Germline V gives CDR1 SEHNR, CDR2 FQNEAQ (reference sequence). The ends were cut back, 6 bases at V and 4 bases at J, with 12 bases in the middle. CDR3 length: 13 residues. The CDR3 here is CASRAGGIETQYF. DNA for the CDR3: TGTGCCAGCAGAGCCGGCGGTATAGAGACCCAGTACTTC.

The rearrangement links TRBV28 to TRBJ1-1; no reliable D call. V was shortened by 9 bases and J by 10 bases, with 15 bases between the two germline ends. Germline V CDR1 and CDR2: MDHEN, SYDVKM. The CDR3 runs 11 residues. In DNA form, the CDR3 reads TGTGCCAGTAAGGCGGTGGAAGTAGCTTTCTTT. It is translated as CASKAVEVAFF.

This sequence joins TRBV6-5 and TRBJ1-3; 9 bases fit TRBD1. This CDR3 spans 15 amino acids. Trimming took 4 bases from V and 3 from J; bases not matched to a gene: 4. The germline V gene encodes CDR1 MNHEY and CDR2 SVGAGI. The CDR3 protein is CASSSGTGHGNTIYF. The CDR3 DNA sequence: TGTGCCAGCAGTTCCGGGACAGGGCATGGAAACACCATATATTTT.

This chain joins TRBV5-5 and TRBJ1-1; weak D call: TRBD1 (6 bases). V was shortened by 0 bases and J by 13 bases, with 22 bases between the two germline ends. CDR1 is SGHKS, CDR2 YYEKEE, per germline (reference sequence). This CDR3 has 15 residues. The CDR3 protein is CASSLGRTVAPYVFF. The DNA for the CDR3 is TGTGCCAGCAGCTTGGGCAGGACAGTGGCCCCATATGTTTTCTTT.

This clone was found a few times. The CDR3 DNA follows: TGTGCCAGCAGCTTTAGAGGGAGCTACCTAGCCAAAAACATTCAGTACTTC. Protein product: CASSFRGSYLAKNIQYF. The rearrangement links TRBV11-2 to TRBJ2-4, with a tentative D call TRBD2 (5 bases). Germline loops: CDR1 SGHAT, CDR2 FQNNGV. V was clipped by 3 bases and J by 0 bases, with 15 bases between them. The CDR3 has 17 amino acids.

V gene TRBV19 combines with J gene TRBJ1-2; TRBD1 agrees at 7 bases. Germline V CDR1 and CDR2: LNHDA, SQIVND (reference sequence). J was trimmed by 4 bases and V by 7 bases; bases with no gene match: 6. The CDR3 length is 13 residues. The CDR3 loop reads CASTDRVFYGYTF. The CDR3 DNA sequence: TGTGCCAGTACCGACAGGGTCTTCTATGGCTACACCTTC.

The CDR3 nucleotides read TGTGCCTGGGACCGGGCGGGCCAGCCCCAGCATTTT. Protein product: CAWDRAGQPQHF. The rearrangement links TRBV30 to TRBJ1-5; D call uncertain. Germline V gene lookup returns CDR1 GTSNPN and CDR2 SVGIG (reference sequence). Trimming removed 5 bases from V and 7 bases from J, with 12 bases in between. This CDR3 spans 12 amino acids.

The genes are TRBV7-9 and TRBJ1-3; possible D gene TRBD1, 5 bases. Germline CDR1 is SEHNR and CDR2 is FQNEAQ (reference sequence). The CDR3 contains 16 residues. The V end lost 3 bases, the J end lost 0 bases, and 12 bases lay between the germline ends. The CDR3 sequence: CASSLQQVSSGNTIYF. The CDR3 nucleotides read TGTGCCAGCAGCTTGCAACAGGTTTCCTCTGGAAACACCATATATTTT.